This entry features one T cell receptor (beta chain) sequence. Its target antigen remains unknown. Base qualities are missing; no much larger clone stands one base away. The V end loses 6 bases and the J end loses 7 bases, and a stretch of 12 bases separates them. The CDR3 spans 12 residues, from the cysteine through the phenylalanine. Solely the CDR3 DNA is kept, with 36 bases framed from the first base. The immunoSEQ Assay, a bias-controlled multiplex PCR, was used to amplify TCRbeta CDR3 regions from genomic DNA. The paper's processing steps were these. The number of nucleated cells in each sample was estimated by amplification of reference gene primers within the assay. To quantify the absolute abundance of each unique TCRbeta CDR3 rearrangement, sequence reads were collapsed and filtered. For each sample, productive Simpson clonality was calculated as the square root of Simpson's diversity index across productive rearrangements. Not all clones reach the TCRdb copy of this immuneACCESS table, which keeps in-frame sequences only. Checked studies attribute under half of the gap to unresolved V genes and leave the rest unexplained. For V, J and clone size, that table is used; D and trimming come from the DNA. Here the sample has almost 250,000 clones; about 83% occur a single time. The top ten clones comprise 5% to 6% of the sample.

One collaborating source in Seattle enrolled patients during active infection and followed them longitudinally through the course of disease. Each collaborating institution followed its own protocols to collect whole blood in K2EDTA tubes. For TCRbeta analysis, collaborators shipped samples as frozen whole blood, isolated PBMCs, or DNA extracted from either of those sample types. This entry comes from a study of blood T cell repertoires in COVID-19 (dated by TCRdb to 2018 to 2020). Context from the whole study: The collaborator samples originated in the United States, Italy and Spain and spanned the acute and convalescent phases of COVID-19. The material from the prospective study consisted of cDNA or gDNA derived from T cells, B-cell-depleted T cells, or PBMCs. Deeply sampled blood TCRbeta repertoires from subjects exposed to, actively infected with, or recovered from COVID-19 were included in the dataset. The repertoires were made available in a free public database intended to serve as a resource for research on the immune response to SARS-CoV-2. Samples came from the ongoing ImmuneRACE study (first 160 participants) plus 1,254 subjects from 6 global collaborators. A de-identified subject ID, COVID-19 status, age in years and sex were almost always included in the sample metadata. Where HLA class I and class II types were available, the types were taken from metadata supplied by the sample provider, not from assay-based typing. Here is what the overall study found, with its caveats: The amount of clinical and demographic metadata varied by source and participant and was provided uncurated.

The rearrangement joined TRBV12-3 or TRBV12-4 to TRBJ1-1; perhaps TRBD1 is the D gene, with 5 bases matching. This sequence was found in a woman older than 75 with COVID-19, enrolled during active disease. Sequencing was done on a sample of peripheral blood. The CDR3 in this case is CASRPGGGEAFF. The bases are TGTGCCAGCAGACCTGGGGGGGGTGAAGCTTTCTTT.